A single sample is the source of the 30 T cell receptor beta chains below, sequenced in a study of shared T cell receptors in the human thymus. Method: immunoSEQ multiplex PCR; TCRdb's copy keeps in-frame clones and lacks some. The repertoire holds about 500,000 clones, around three quarters seen once, with about 0.014% in the top ten. The sample also formed part of further work on human thymus T cells.

The sample taken for sequencing was thymocytes. The source is a boy under two years old with a congenital heart defect.

The V and J genes are TRBV4-3 and TRBJ2-3, with 7 bases matching TRBD2. Trimming took 3 bases from V and 3 from J; bases not matched to a gene: 3. CDR3 length: 14 amino acids. In germline, CDR1 is LGHNA, CDR2 YSLEER. DNA of the CDR3: TGCGCCAGCAGCCAGGGGGACTATACAGATACGCAGTATTTT. Its protein is CASSQGDYTDTQYF.

This chain connects TRBV9 to TRBJ2-7; 8 nucleotides line up with TRBD1. The CDR3 has 19 residues. Germline loops: CDR1 SGDLS, CDR2 YYNGEE. The J segment lost 2 bases and the V segment lost 0 bases, leaving 16 bases of the junction unmatched. In DNA, the CDR3 is TGTGCCAGCAGCGTAGGCCGGACAGGGAAGGGCCCAGGGGCCTACGAGCAGTACTTC. Its translation is CASSVGRTGKGPGAYEQYF. The complete variable domain, with remaining parts taken from reference TRBV9 and TRBJ2-7, reads DSGVTQTPKHLITATGQRVTLRCSPRSGDLSVYWYQQSLDQGLQFLIQYYNGEERAKGNILERFSAQQFPDLHSELNLSSLELGDSALYFCASSVGRTGKGPGAYEQYFGPGTRLTVT.

The CDR3 here is CASSQGVRHGQETQYF. For the CDR3, the DNA is TGCGCCAGCAGCCAAGGAGTTCGACATGGGCAAGAGACCCAGTACTTC. The genes are TRBV4-1 and TRBJ2-5; the D is unclear. Trimming took 1 base from V and 2 from J, leaving 14 bases between them. This CDR3 region has 16 residues. CDR1 MGHRA and CDR2 YSYEKL come from the germline V gene.

The genes are TRBV30 and TRBJ2-7, with a possible D match to TRBD2 (7 bases). CDR1 GTSNPN and CDR2 SVGIG come from the germline V gene (reference sequence). The CDR3 consists of 14 residues. V dropped 0 bases and J dropped 2 bases, with 11 bases sitting between them. The CDR3 region is CAWSVRGTTYEQYF. The CDR3 DNA reads TGTGCCTGGAGTGTAAGGGGGACTACCTACGAGCAGTACTTC.

The chain links TRBV6-1 to TRBJ2-5, with 7 bases aligning to TRBD1. The germline V gene encodes CDR1 MNHNS and CDR2 SASEGT. V gave up 10 bases and J gave up 1 base; unmatched junction bases: 3. The CDR3 spans 12 residues. CDR3 protein: CATPGGQETQYF. The DNA of the CDR3 is TGTGCCACCCCAGGGGGCCAAGAGACCCAGTACTTC.

This clone has more than one count but fewer than ten. The chain couples TRBV5-6 to TRBJ1-4; 7 bases fit TRBD1. This CDR3 is 14 amino acids long. CDR1 and CDR2 (germline): SGHDT, YYEEEE. J gave up 5 bases and V 3 bases, and 4 bases lay outside the gene matches. The CDR3 protein is CASSSDRRNEKLFF. As DNA, the CDR3 is TGTGCCAGCAGCTCGGACAGGAGGAATGAAAAACTGTTTTTT.

The J gene is TRBJ2-5, the V gene TRBV5-1; 8 positions agree with TRBD1. This CDR3 spans 14 amino acids. V lost 4 bases to trimming and J lost 3 bases; unmatched junction nucleotides: 5. Per the germline V gene, CDR1 is SGHRS and CDR2 is YFSETQ. Here the CDR3 reads CASSTRGQKETQYF. DNA of the CDR3: TGCGCCAGCAGCACCAGGGGGCAGAAAGAGACCCAGTACTTC.

The chain uses TRBV2 and TRBJ2-1, with unresolved D. Germline V CDR1 and CDR2: SNHLY, FYNNEI. The CDR3 loop spans 13 amino acids. The V gene lost 6 bases and the J gene lost 4 bases, with 10 bases spanning the gap. The CDR3 DNA reads as TGTGCCAGCAGGGCTCCGTTTTACAATGAGCAGTTCTTC. Protein: CASRAPFYNEQFF.

The chain combines TRBV7-2 with TRBJ1-2; D uncertain. Between the trimmed V and J ends, which lost 5 bases and 4 bases, there was a span of 20 bases. CDR3 length: 16 residues. The V gene's germline CDR1 is SGHTA and CDR2 FQGNSA. The CDR3 bases are TGTGCCAGCAGCCCCAGGTCGGGAGGACCAGGCTATGGCTACACCTTC. This translates into CASSPRSGGPGYGYTF.

The chain carries TRBV7-9 and TRBJ1-2, with 9 bases fitting TRBD1. Germline-derived CDR1 and CDR2 are SEHNR and FQNEAQ (reference sequence). The V and J ends lost 8 bases and 5 bases, in that order; junction bases with no gene match: 6. This CDR3 region has 13 residues. The CDR3 region has the DNA TGTGCCAGCGACTGGGACAGGGATTATGGCTACACCTTC. This gives the protein CASDWDRDYGYTF.

This clone showed up just a few times. The chain has TRBV19 and TRBJ2-7, with 15 bases fitting TRBD2. The length of the CDR3 is 18 residues. Germline trimming cut 0 bases from V and 4 bases from J; bases unmatched to any gene: 7. Germline lookup yields CDR1 LNHDA and CDR2 SQIVND (reference sequence). The CDR3 DNA sequence: TGTGCCAGTAGTATAGAATGGACTAGCGGGAGGGCCGTATACGAGCAGTACTTC. This encodes CASSIEWTSGRAVYEQYF.

This chain joins TRBV27 and TRBJ2-6, with a possible D match to TRBD2 (5 bases). Trimming took 5 bases from V and 4 from J, leaving 15 bases between them. CDR1 and CDR2 (germline): MNHEY, SMNVEV (reference sequence). The CDR3 spans 16 residues. CDR3: CASSPTEVTGANVLTF. The DNA for the CDR3 is TGTGCCAGCAGTCCGACGGAGGTAACGGGGGCCAACGTCCTGACTTTC.

This clone has a single count. This sequence joins TRBV9 and TRBJ2-1, with 10 bases fitting TRBD2. The CDR3 consists of 16 residues. V gave up 2 bases and J gave up 8 bases; unmatched junction bases: 10. CDR1 SGDLS and CDR2 YYNGEE come from the germline V gene. CDR3 in DNA: TGTGCCAGCAGCGTCTCCTCTAGCGGGAGTATCTATGAGCAGTTCTTC. Translating it yields CASSVSSSGSIYEQFF.

This clone was recorded only once. The CDR3: CSVEADSASSYNEQFF. Written as DNA, the CDR3 is TGCAGCGTTGAAGCCGACAGCGCAAGCTCCTACAATGAGCAGTTCTTC. The rearrangement links TRBV29-1 to TRBJ2-1; D may be TRBD1 (5 bases). This CDR3 region has 16 residues. The V gene lost 1 base and the J gene lost 0 bases, with 13 bases spanning the gap. The germline gives CDR1 SQVTM, CDR2 ANQGSEA.

This chain joins TRBV6-6 and TRBJ2-1; TRBD2 aligns across 12 bases. The germline CDR1 and CDR2 sequences are MNHNY and SVGAGI (reference sequence). This CDR3 is built from 16 residues. After removal of 4 bases from V and 5 bases from J, the junction contained 6 bases not matched to a gene. The CDR3 coding sequence is TGTGCCAGCAGTTGGGGGACTAGCGGGCCAAACAATGAGCAGTTCTTC. This translates into CASSWGTSGPNNEQFF.

The chain uses TRBV4-2 and TRBJ2-4; 8 positions agree with TRBD1. CDR1 is LGHNA, CDR2 YNFKEQ, per germline. Trimming removed 1 base from V and 5 bases from J; junction bases left unmatched: 4. The CDR3 consists of 15 residues. The CDR3 DNA reads TGTGCCAGCAGCCAAGGAGGCAGGGGGCAAAACATTCAGTACTTC. This sequence encodes CASSQGGRGQNIQYF.

This clone came up a few times. The chain couples TRBV6-5 to TRBJ2-7; TRBD2 agrees at 8 bases. V dropped 6 bases and J dropped 5; count of bases not matched to a gene: 12. The CDR3 length is 15 residues. Germline loops: CDR1 MNHEY, CDR2 SVGAGI. DNA of the CDR3: TGTGCCAGCAGGCCCGGACTAGCCCAGCCACACGAGCAGTACTTC. This gives the protein CASRPGLAQPHEQYF.

This clone showed up just a few times. The J gene is TRBJ2-7, the V gene TRBV7-2, with 14 bases lining up with TRBD2. CDR3 size: 17 residues. Losses at the gene ends were 5 bases for V and 1 base for J; bases not matched to a gene: 7. The V gene's germline CDR1 is SGHTA and CDR2 FQGNSA. The CDR3 DNA reads TGTGCCAGCAGCCTAGGACTAGCGGGAGGCAGGTCCTACGAGCAGTACTTC. It yields the protein CASSLGLAGGRSYEQYF.

The V call is TRBV28, the J call TRBJ2-1; the D gene is possibly TRBD2 (7 bases). The CDR3 spans 15 residues. Trimming left V 5 bases short and J 1 base short, with 12 bases between. Germline CDR1 is MDHEN and CDR2 is SYDVKM. Here the CDR3 DNA reads TGTGCCAGCAGTCCTGGGGGGGCGTCCTACAATGAGCAGTTCTTC. Translation gives CASSPGGASYNEQFF.

This clone was counted between two and nine times. This chain links TRBV6-4 with TRBJ1-1, with a tentative D call TRBD1 (5 bases). The CDR3 is 14 residues long. Trimming left V 1 base short and J 4 bases short, with 10 bases between. Germline V gene sequence: CDR1 MRHNA, CDR2 SNTAGT. The CDR3 sequence is CASSDWGVSTEAFF. The CDR3 DNA is TGTGCCAGCAGTGACTGGGGGGTGTCCACTGAAGCTTTCTTT.

The chain joins TRBV30 to TRBJ1-4; D perhaps matches TRBD1 (6 bases). V was pared by 4 bases and J by 0 bases, with 21 bases between. Looked up from germline, CDR1 is GTSNPN and CDR2 is SVGIG (reference sequence). The CDR3 runs 18 residues. CDR3 amino acids: CAWTSSGGQPATNEKLFF. CDR3 sequence (DNA): TGTGCCTGGACCAGTTCCGGAGGACAGCCTGCAACTAATGAAAAACTGTTTTTT.

This clone was observed once. V gene TRBV4-2 combines with J gene TRBJ2-5, with D possibly matching TRBD1 (5 bases). CDR1 LGHNA and CDR2 YNFKEQ come from the germline V gene. CDR3 size: 15 residues. Trimming took 0 bases from V and 5 from J, leaving 13 bases between them. The CDR3 sequence is CASSQEARGWETQYF. CDR3 DNA sequence: TGTGCCAGCAGCCAAGAGGCAAGGGGTTGGGAGACCCAGTACTTC.

This chain joins TRBV29-1 and TRBJ2-5; 9 bases fit TRBD1. Unmatched junction bases numbered 10, after V lost 7 bases and J lost 4 bases. From germline, CDR1 is SQVTM and CDR2 ANQGSEA. The CDR3 spans 14 residues. Written as DNA, the CDR3 is TGCAGCGCCTACAGGGGGCGGGGGATAGAGACCCAGTACTTC. Protein product: CSAYRGRGIETQYF.

The V and J genes are TRBV5-4 and TRBJ2-3, with D possibly being TRBD2 (6 bases). The V end lost 4 bases, the J end lost 2 bases, and 17 bases lay between the germline ends. This CDR3 has 16 residues. Germline V CDR1 and CDR2: SGHNT, YYREEE (reference sequence). CDR3: CASSEPGVTFTDTQYF. The CDR3 DNA is TGTGCCAGCAGCGAGCCGGGAGTAACATTCACAGATACGCAGTATTTT.

This clone was found a few times. V is TRBV28 and J is TRBJ1-1, with 8 bases identical to TRBD1. The V and J ends lost 1 base and 3 bases, in that order; junction bases with no gene match: 19. CDR1 MDHEN and CDR2 SYDVKM come from the germline V gene. The CDR3 runs 20 residues. The CDR3 loop is CASSLFGSGTGPKTDTEAFF. CDR3 nucleotide sequence: TGTGCCAGCAGTTTATTTGGGTCCGGGACAGGTCCGAAGACGGACACTGAAGCTTTCTTT. Full variable domain (remainder filled in from reference TRBV28 and TRBJ1-1): DVKVTQSSRYLVKRTGEKVFLECVQDMDHENMFWYRQDPGLGLRLIYFSYDVKMKEKGDIPEGYSVSREKKERFSLILESASTNQTSMYLCASSLFGSGTGPKTDTEAFFGQGTRLTVV.

The chain combines TRBV10-2 with TRBJ1-5; 9 positions agree with TRBD1. The germline V gene encodes CDR1 WSHSY and CDR2 SAAADI. This CDR3 has 14 residues. The trim removed 8 bases at V and 8 bases at J, leaving 10 bases unmatched. CDR3 residues: CASVERQGVKPQHF. The CDR3 DNA sequence: TGCGCCAGCGTGGAACGACAGGGGGTAAAGCCCCAGCATTTT.

This clone was found a few times. The V gene is TRBV28, the J gene TRBJ2-7; TRBD1 is a possible D gene (5 bases). V lost 3 bases and J lost 6, with 6 bases in between. CDR3 length: 11 residues. CDR1 and CDR2 from the germline V gene are MDHEN and SYDVKM. CDR3 loop: CASSFRGEQYF. The CDR3 nucleotides read TGTGCCAGCAGTTTTAGGGGCGAGCAGTACTTC.

As DNA, the CDR3 is TGTGCCAGCAGTCCAGGGGTCAGTTATGGCTACACCTTC. This sequence encodes CASSPGVSYGYTF. The genes are TRBV6-5 and TRBJ1-2, with D possibly TRBD1 on 6 matching bases. Trimming cost V 5 bases and J 5 bases, with 12 bases left between them. The CDR3 contains 13 residues. Germline CDR1 and CDR2: MNHEY and SVGAGI.

The rearrangement links TRBV5-1 to TRBJ2-5, with 9 positions matching TRBD1. J was trimmed by 2 bases and V by 4 bases; bases with no gene match: 9. This CDR3 is built from 16 residues. Germline CDR1 is SGHRS and CDR2 is YFSETQ. The CDR3: CASSLPDRGGQETQYF. The CDR3 DNA sequence: TGCGCCAGCAGCCTACCGGACAGGGGAGGTCAAGAGACCCAGTACTTC.

The chain uses TRBV7-8 and TRBJ1-3, with TRBD1 matching over 7 bases. This CDR3 region has 18 residues. The germline gives CDR1 SGHVS, CDR2 FQNEAQ. Germline trimming cut 1 base from V and 0 bases from J; bases unmatched to any gene: 9. The CDR3 spells CASSLGPGQRYSGNTIYF. As DNA, the CDR3 is TGTGCCAGCAGCTTAGGACCGGGACAGCGCTACTCTGGAAACACCATATATTTT. Full variable domain (missing parts from reference TRBV7-8 and TRBJ1-3): GAGVSQSPRYKVAKRGQDVALRCDPISGHVSLFWYQQALGQGPEFLTYFQNEAQLDKSGLPSDRFFAERPEGSVSTLKIQRTQQEDSAVYLCASSLGPGQRYSGNTIYFGEGSWLTVV.